Listed here is a single T cell receptor beta chain. Its antigen is not known. This entry is derived from a study of shared clonotypes between healthy human individuals. About the research overall: A donor's plate count was three for CD4 naive and three for CD4 memory; CD8 naive had two and CD8 memory one. Findings of the study overall: Rarefaction showed sorted-subset sequencing was incomplete despite large depth. Naive subsets generally exceeded memory subsets in estimated richness.

Naive-designated CD8 cells lacked CD45RO, were positively enriched for CCR7, and omitted terminally differentiated effector memory CD45RA+ cells. Trimming stripped 7 bases from V and 5 bases from J, with 14 bases between. The CDR3 extends over 14 amino acids. CDR1 is LNHDA and CDR2 is SQIVND in the germline V gene (reference sequence). The assay used deep level. TCRdb's table, derived via immunoSEQ multiplex PCR, lists solely in-frame clones and lacks some. The profile shows some 2,100,000 clones, 85% to 95% of them singletons. The V call is TRBV19, the J call TRBJ1-4, with D unresolved. The sequence came from a man younger than 35 in good health. Some clones in this sample may be carry-over from other donors' samples. The sequencing input was naive CD8+ T cells from PBMCs. This chain's CDR3 is CASTPEGLNEKLFF. CDR3 coding DNA: TGTGCCAGTACCCCTGAAGGGTTAAATGAAAAACTGTTTTTT.